The source of this T cell receptor (beta chain) is a study of cytomegalovirus exposure and HLA in healthy donors (dated by TCRdb to about 2017). Background on the whole study: An earlier analysis of under 600 of the donors reported about 290 Gb of sequence data and 120 million or so unique TCR beta sequences from approximately 180 million T cells. Roughly 300 gigabases of sequencing data and 70 million to 100 million unique TCR sequences were included in an early release covering about 600 HLA-typed donors. Of the roughly 430 genotyped donors, approximately 80% fell in the genetic ancestry cluster associated with self-reported Caucasian donors. The study was designed to test whether signatures of past pathogen exposure could be identified by cataloging public T cell receptors. The study profiled the T cell repertoires of some 610 subjects by immunosequencing and related them to cytomegalovirus serostatus. A separate validation cohort of roughly 130 different subjects was used in addition to the approximately 670-subject first cohort. To predict cytomegalovirus infection status, the study combined high-throughput TCR immunosequencing, statistical association of individual TCRs with disease status, and machine learning. In a later analysis, previously published TCR beta repertoires from several hundred donors were re-analyzed and high-resolution HLA genotyping was added so that TCR occurrence patterns could be studied. Rather than drawing on any new phenotypic data, the later analysis identified candidate immune exposures from TCR beta sequences and the way those sequences occurred across donors. To decide whether each TCR beta V gene segment behaved as functional or pseudogenic, an earlier analysis of approximately 600 of the donors relied on high-throughput TCR beta sequencing. Alongside the repertoire data, information on donor age, sex, ethnicity and CMV serostatus was compiled. A later genetic analysis used genome-wide SNP genotypes for about 55% of the 666 donors, treating that subset as a discovery cohort. Every discovery cohort repertoire had been produced on one sequencing platform. HLA typing included class I and class II loci at four-digit resolution. The number of typed donors differed by locus: about 629-630 for A, B, C, DRB1 and DQB1; some 500 for DQA1; approximately 600 for DPA1; and 450 to 480 for DPB1. Because of strong linkage in the cohort, roughly five DR-DQ haplotypes were treated as single units for association and clustering. On average, 235,054 unique TCR beta nucleotide sequences were sequenced per donor among 398 genotyped donors of the cohort, with 15% to 20% of those sequences being non-productive.

The cohort consisted of some 670 healthy bone marrow donors. At the time of sampling, every cohort member was nominally healthy, though immune exposures that went unrecorded were likely present. The donor tested CMV seronegative, placing the donor among the 350 or so seronegative members of the cohort. A peripheral blood sample was collected from each donor, and TCR beta sequencing was performed on peripheral blood mononuclear cells. The Qiagen DNeasy Blood Extraction Kit was used to extract genomic DNA from the blood cell samples. Libraries came from the immunoSEQ multiplex PCR assay. The multiplex PCR relied on a mix of 60 forward primers for TCR Vbeta segments and 13 reverse primers for TCR Jbeta segments. A multiplex PCR assay on genomic DNA amplified the CDR3 region of rearranged TCR beta genes. The amplified TCR beta libraries were sequenced on the Illumina HiSeq System as 87-base-pair reads. The original methods were these. A later analysis counted around 72 million unique TCR beta chains across the roughly 700 repertoires, and around 9.9 million of these chains were shared by at least two donors. Raw reads were error-corrected and collapsed into unique sequences by a nearest-neighbor algorithm in which closely related sequences were merged to remove PCR and sequencing errors. Alignment of CDR3 sequences to IMGT reference sequences was used to assign V, D and J gene segments. For a sequence to be retained, at least a six-nucleotide match to both a V gene segment and a J gene segment was required. A rearrangement counted as productive if the CDR3 had no stop codons and remained in frame with V and J, and every other rearrangement counted as non-productive. Following IMGT convention, CDR3 was defined as the stretch from the second conserved V-encoded cysteine up to the conserved J-encoded phenylalanine. The earlier analysis of about 620 of the donors excluded sequences that lacked an unambiguous match to a single V gene segment. In an earlier analysis of roughly 600 of the donors, a V segment was called functional when productive rearrangements were above 56.7%, and segregating when the standard deviation between donors exceeded 5%. A statistical classification framework was built for diagnosing cytomegalovirus status from the catalog of TCR beta chain sequences. A later analysis assigned V and J genes by comparing TCR nucleotide sequences with IMGT/GENE-DB human TR gene sequences. The TCRdist pipeline was used in a later analysis to assign CDR3 sequences and most-parsimonious VDJ recombination scenarios. In a later analysis, every TCR beta chain was defined by the combination of its CDR3 amino acid sequence and its V-gene family, and reads without a unique V-gene family were dropped. A later analysis removed 500 to 650 highly shared, low-generation-probability nucleotide sequences to deal with suspected cross-contamination and a sequencing artifact. A later analysis calculated a clonal expansion index for each public chain from normalized within-repertoire ranks of inferred template counts. In a later analysis, generation probabilities were computed with a VDJ recombination model fitted to out-of-frame rearrangements, and the resulting probabilities were checked against IGoR. A later analysis scored TCR-TCR, TCR-HLA and TCR-CMV co-occurrence with hypergeometric tests, applying a repertoire-size bias correction to TCR pairs. A later analysis estimated false discovery rates by permuting HLA or CMV assignments 20 times. In a later analysis, co-occurring TCRs were grouped using DBSCAN, and TCRdist sequence similarity was added for clustering within HLA-allele-positive subsets. Co-occurrence clustering excluded repertoires with fewer than 30,000 or more than 120,000 public chains, plus five with anomalous nucleotide sharing. As stored in TCRdb, this immuneACCESS dataset retains in-frame rearrangements with V and J assigned. A fraction of the clones does not appear; measured against another copy, unresolved V genes explain less than half of the discrepancy, and the remainder lacks a known reason. D and trimming come from the DNA, and the V and J calls and clone size come from that table. A total of roughly 100,000 clones appear in this sample, approximately 64% of them only once. 3.2% of the sample is held by the ten biggest clonotypes.

A word on this clone: There is no known antigen for this receptor. No clone much larger than this one lies a single base away; base qualities are absent.

Study-level results and caveats: Specific HLA alleles were associated with 16,951 TCR beta sequences at a false discovery rate of 0.05 in a later analysis. A later genetic analysis associated a missense DCLRE1C variant with V-gene and J-gene trimming of TCR beta chains, and an independent cohort replicated the association. The classifier was reported to diagnose cytomegalovirus status with high specificity and sensitivity in both the original and validation cohorts. This cohort had only TCR beta chains sequenced, and the lack of alpha or paired-chain data limited which features could be detected. For the cohort, immune exposure information was limited to CMV serostatus. The study gave a list of under 200 TCR beta chains associated with cytomegalovirus. Most CMV-associated TCR beta chains appeared to be HLA-restricted in a later analysis, and the HLA associations seemed to be driven largely by CMV exposure. According to a later analysis, parvovirus B19, influenza, CMV and Epstein-Barr virus appeared linked to several top co-occurrence clusters. According to a later analysis, TCR association rates differed among HLA loci, with DRB1 alleles showing the most associated TCRs and HLA-C alleles showing the fewest. Presence/absence analyses assumed roughly uniform sequencing depth across donors, an assumption that may not hold. Strong co-occurrence of HLA alleles, especially DR and DQ, made assigning TCR associations to individual alleles difficult. The authors suggested that the approach could potentially be generalized to other disease states and immunological phenotypes. The sequencing pipeline was judged likely to have produced a cluster of highly shared sequence variants as a technical artifact. While some public TCRs were present in many individuals, most TCR sequences turned up only very rarely across donors. Correlated functional status among segregating V segments might be attributable to linkage disequilibrium, but an unknown experimental factor could not be ruled out. A later genetic analysis reported fewer N-insertions in productive TCRs among donors in an Asian-associated ancestry cluster than the roughly 690-donor mean. A later analysis found that HLA-associated TCR beta chains were more clonally expanded and had lower generation probabilities than equally common non-associated chains. Seventeen rarely observed V segments, including chromosome 9 orphons, were excluded from the earlier analysis of approximately 600 of the donors because counts were too low. In an earlier analysis of approximately 590 of the donors, most TCR beta V segments appeared in productive rearrangements about 87% or about 30% of the time, broadly matching IMGT annotations. Because the 87-base-pair reads could not distinguish some IMGT-functional V segments, including TRBV6-2 and TRBV6-3, those segments were excluded. Because some donors lacked HLA typing at each locus, the association tests relied only on the typed subset. A further reported finding was that TCR beta sequences accurately predicted the HLA-A and HLA-B alleles for most subjects in the first cohort. A few of the identified cytomegalovirus-associated TCR beta chains were confirmed in vitro to be specific for cytomegalovirus antigens.

V is clipped by 9 bases and J by 3 bases, and the sequence between their germline boundaries is 15 bases long. From cysteine to phenylalanine, the CDR3 is 14 amino acids long. Only CDR3 DNA remains: 42 bases, in frame from the first base. In the germline V gene (reference sequence), CDR1 corresponds to LNHDA and CDR2 to SQIVND. The sample taken for sequencing was PBMCs. This sequence was found in a man in his 60s in good health and CMV-seronegative. The chain is made from TRBV19 and TRBJ1-3, with TRBD1 perhaps the D gene, on 5 matching bases. The CDR3 region reads CASRPVGGGNTIYF. The nucleotide sequence is TGTGCCAGCCGCCCCGTCGGGGGTGGAAACACCATATATTTT.